Presented here are 29 T cell receptor beta chains from one specimen sequenced in a study of shared clonotypes between healthy human individuals. Sequencing used immunoSEQ multiplex PCR; TCRdb keeps in-frame clones, though not all of them. Of millions of clones listed, about 95% are singletons. It was CD45RO-negative cells, positively selected for CCR7, that made up naive CD8 cells, with terminally differentiated effector memory CD45RA+ cells excluded. The sequencing sample was made of naive CD8+ T cells sorted from blood. The source of these receptors is a man aged 18 to 30 in good health.

The gene calls are TRBV13 and TRBJ1-1; D is ambiguous. The CDR3 sequence is 16 residues long. The ends were cut back, 0 bases at V and 0 bases at J, with 11 bases in the middle. Looked up from germline, CDR1 is PRHDT and CDR2 is FYEKMQ (reference sequence). The CDR3 spells CASSLGGYHMNTEAFF. The CDR3 DNA reads TGTGCCAGCAGCTTAGGAGGGTATCATATGAACACTGAAGCTTTCTTT.

The CDR3, as DNA: TGTGCCAGCAGTTTATCCGAAGTCTGGGGAGGGGAGCTGTTTTTT. Its protein is CASSLSEVWGGELFF. The rearrangement joins TRBV27 to TRBJ2-2; the D is unclear. Trimming left V 0 bases short and J 8 bases short, with 13 bases between. The CDR3 has 15 residues. CDR1 and CDR2 from the germline V gene are MNHEY and SMNVEV (reference sequence).

The CDR3 region has the DNA TGCGCCAGCAGCTTGTGGGGCGGTAACGAGCAGTACTTC. This gives the protein CASSLWGGNEQYF. The chain is built from TRBV5-1 and TRBJ2-7; tentative D call: TRBD1 (5 bases). V was cut by 1 base and J by 5 bases, with 10 bases left in between. Looked up from germline, CDR1 is SGHRS and CDR2 is YFSETQ. CDR3 length: 13 residues.

CDR3 in DNA: TGCGCCAGCAGCTTAGGACTCGAGAGGGGAGGGTACAATGAGCAGTTCTTC. Translation gives CASSLGLERGGYNEQFF. The chain has TRBV5-1 and TRBJ2-1; TRBD2 matches at 7 bases. Losses at the gene ends were 2 bases for V and 4 bases for J; bases not matched to a gene: 12. CDR3 length: 17 residues. Germline V lookup: CDR1 SGHRS, CDR2 YFSETQ.

The rearrangement links TRBV6-5 to TRBJ1-5; the D is unclear. With 4 bases removed from V and 3 bases from J, the gap between germline ends came to 7 bases. From germline, CDR1 is MNHEY and CDR2 SVGAGI. This CDR3 has 13 amino acids. The CDR3 reads CASSFRLNQPQHF. In DNA form, the CDR3 reads TGTGCCAGCAGTTTCAGGCTCAATCAGCCCCAGCATTTT.

This rearrangement joins TRBV4-3 to TRBJ2-7; weak D call: TRBD2 (6 bases). The CDR3 sequence is 15 residues long. Germline assignment: CDR1 LGHNA and CDR2 YSLEER. V shed 0 bases and J shed 1 base, with 10 bases lying between them. The CDR3 sequence is CASSQEEGSSYEQYF. The CDR3 DNA follows: TGCGCCAGCAGCCAAGAGGAGGGAAGTTCCTACGAGCAGTACTTC.

In the case of this clone: Other nucleotide sequences from this sample produce the same CDR3. This sequence joins TRBV9 and TRBJ2-7; 7 bases are a match to TRBD2. V trimming: 3 bases; J trimming: 2 bases; junction bases outside the gene matches: 5. There are 14 residues in the CDR3. The germline gives CDR1 SGDLS, CDR2 YYNGEE. CDR3 region: CASSAGGGTYEQYF. CDR3 DNA: TGTGCCAGCAGCGCGGGAGGAGGGACCTACGAGCAGTACTTC.

The chain recombines TRBV6-5 with TRBJ1-2; D remains ambiguous. V lost 7 bases and J 3 bases, leaving 12 bases between the germline ends. Germline loops: CDR1 MNHEY, CDR2 SVGAGI. This CDR3 is built from 13 residues. CDR3 protein: CASTTPGDYGYTF. CDR3 sequence (DNA): TGTGCCAGCACTACCCCTGGGGACTATGGCTACACCTTC.

J is TRBJ2-3 and V is TRBV10-2, with no clear D. Germline values: CDR1 WSHSY, CDR2 SAAADI. The CDR3 loop spans 15 amino acids. V lost 3 bases and J lost 0, with 10 bases in between. The CDR3 sequence: CASSDLRSSTDTQYF. The CDR3 coding sequence is TGCGCCAGCAGTGACCTAAGATCAAGCACAGATACGCAGTATTTT.

The chain has TRBV18 and TRBJ2-1; possibly TRBD1 for D (6 bases). The CDR3 totals 16 residues. Between the trimmed V and J ends, which lost 2 bases and 0 bases, there was a span of 11 bases. Germline-derived CDR1 and CDR2 are KGHSH and LQKENI. The CDR3 region is CASSPNDRSSYNEQFF. CDR3 nucleotides: TGTGCCAGCTCACCAAATGACAGGAGCTCCTACAATGAGCAGTTCTTC.

The chain carries TRBV10-1 and TRBJ1-1; D is possibly TRBD1 (6 bases). This CDR3 spans 15 amino acids. Germline loops: CDR1 WNHNN, CDR2 SYGVQD (reference sequence). The germline V and J ends were trimmed by 0 bases and 5 bases, with 13 bases remaining between them. The CDR3 spells CASSESGAGVTEAFF. CDR3 sequence (DNA): TGCGCCAGCAGTGAGTCGGGGGCAGGGGTAACTGAAGCTTTCTTT.

The CDR3 nucleotides read TGCGCCAGCAGCCCCGCGAGCGGGGGGGCCTACAGGAATGAGCAGTTCTTC. Translation gives CASSPASGGAYRNEQFF. The chain recombines TRBV4-1 with TRBJ2-1; 10 bases line up with TRBD2. Per germline, CDR1 MGHRA and CDR2 YSYEKL. CDR3 length: 17 amino acids. The trim removed 4 bases at V and 7 bases at J, leaving 13 bases unmatched.

This chain joins TRBV7-9 and TRBJ2-3; 10 bases line up with TRBD2. In germline, CDR1 is SEHNR, CDR2 FQNEAQ (reference sequence). Trimming at V came to 5 bases and at J to 0 bases, leaving 11 bases not matched to a gene. The CDR3 spans 18 residues. CDR3 nucleotides: TGTGCCAGCAGCCTACCCAGAGGGACTAGCGCAAGCACAGATACGCAGTATTTT. Protein product: CASSLPRGTSASTDTQYF.

The J gene is TRBJ2-7, the V gene TRBV4-1, with D maybe TRBD1 (6 bases). This CDR3 comprises 14 residues. V lost 3 bases, J lost 2 bases, and 11 bases lay in between. Germline V gene data show CDR1 as MGHRA and CDR2 as YSYEKL. CDR3 nucleotide sequence: TGCGCCAGCAGCCAGGCAGGGGTTCCCTACGAGCAGTACTTC. It codes for CASSQAGVPYEQYF.

Concerning this clone itself: Other DNA variants within this sample encode the same CDR3. The chain is built from TRBV27 and TRBJ2-1; the match to TRBD2 covers 7 bases. Germline assignment: CDR1 MNHEY and CDR2 SMNVEV (reference sequence). This CDR3 has 11 residues. Trimming at V came to 8 bases and at J to 7 bases, leaving 2 bases not matched to a gene. The CDR3 DNA sequence: TGTGCCAGCGACGGGGGGAATGAGCAGTTCTTC. Translation: CASDGGNEQFF.

The chain has TRBV27 and TRBJ1-1; D uncertain. V dropped 6 bases and J dropped 0 bases, with 14 bases sitting between them. The CDR3 is 15 amino acids. Germline values: CDR1 MNHEY, CDR2 SMNVEV (reference sequence). The CDR3 DNA sequence: TGTGCCAGCAGCCCTAGACCGTTCGTGAACACTGAAGCTTTCTTT. Residues: CASSPRPFVNTEAFF.

The rearrangement uses TRBV29-1 and TRBJ2-1, with D unresolved. The CDR3 is 13 residues long. Trimming stripped 4 bases from V and 4 bases from J, with 11 bases between. CDR1 and CDR2 (germline): SQVTM, ANQGSEA. This chain's CDR3 is CSVALWQYNEQFF. In nucleotides, the CDR3 is TGCAGCGTTGCTCTTTGGCAGTACAATGAGCAGTTCTTC.

V gene TRBV9 combines with J gene TRBJ2-2, with D perhaps matching TRBD2 (6 bases). Trimming shortened V by 3 bases and J by 2 bases, and 11 bases separated the two germline ends. The CDR3 consists of 15 residues. Germline assignment: CDR1 SGDLS and CDR2 YYNGEE. CDR3 sequence: CASSAMGGNTGELFF. CDR3 in DNA: TGTGCCAGCAGCGCGATGGGGGGAAACACCGGGGAGCTGTTTTTT.

The gene calls are TRBV7-9 and TRBJ2-6; D is uncertain. Germline V lookup: CDR1 SEHNR, CDR2 FQNEAQ (reference sequence). The CDR3 is 14 residues long. Trimming took off 5 bases at V and 1 base at J, with 6 bases between the two ends. The CDR3 is CASSDGSGANVLTF. CDR3 DNA sequence: TGTGCCAGCAGCGATGGGTCTGGGGCCAACGTCCTGACTTTC.

In the case of this clone: In the same sample, other DNA sequences code for this CDR3. The chain links TRBV2 to TRBJ2-5, with D unresolved. Germline V gives CDR1 SNHLY, CDR2 FYNNEI. This CDR3 contains 11 residues. V was trimmed by 3 bases and J by 5 bases, leaving 4 bases between them. The CDR3 sequence is CASSEAETQYF. CDR3 sequence (DNA): TGTGCCAGCAGTGAGGCGGAGACCCAGTACTTC.

Details on this clone: This specimen includes other DNA sequences encoding the same CDR3. This chain joins TRBV27 and TRBJ2-2; either TRBD1 or TRBD2 may supply D (5 bases each). V was clipped by 4 bases and J by 1 base, with 7 bases between them. CDR1 is MNHEY and CDR2 is SMNVEV in the germline V gene (reference sequence). This CDR3 spans 14 amino acids. CDR3 DNA: TGTGCCAGCAGTTCAGGGAGGAACACCGGGGAGCTGTTTTTT. Residues: CASSSGRNTGELFF.

The rearrangement joins TRBV10-3 to TRBJ2-5; TRBD2 might be the D (6 bases). The CDR3 length is 15 residues. Germline assignment: CDR1 ENHRY and CDR2 SYGVKD. With 0 bases removed from V and 5 bases from J, the gap between germline ends came to 13 bases. CDR3 loop: CAISESNSGRETQYF. CDR3 DNA sequence: TGTGCCATCAGTGAGTCAAACAGTGGGAGGGAGACCCAGTACTTC.

This clone appeared once. The chain couples TRBV5-4 to TRBJ2-7; TRBD1 is a possible D gene (6 bases). Germline values: CDR1 SGHNT, CDR2 YYREEE (reference sequence). Trimming stripped 3 bases from V and 6 bases from J, with 13 bases between. The CDR3 spans 13 residues. The CDR3 DNA sequence: TGTGCCAGCAGCTACAGGGATGCGGTCGAGCAGTACTTC. Protein: CASSYRDAVEQYF. The full variable domain, completed using reference TRBV5-4 and TRBJ2-7, is ETGVTQSPTHLIKTRGQQVTLRCSSQSGHNTVSWYQQALGQGPQFIFQYYREEENGRGNFPPRFSGLQFPNYSSELNVNALELDDSALYLCASSYRDAVEQYFGPGTRLTVT.

The chain employs TRBV27 and TRBJ2-3; a possible D gene is TRBD2 (5 bases). With 5 bases removed from V and 0 bases from J, the gap between germline ends came to 15 bases. Germline V gene lookup returns CDR1 MNHEY and CDR2 SMNVEV (reference sequence). The length of the CDR3 is 16 residues. The CDR3 DNA follows: TGTGCCAGCAGTCAACTAGGGCCACTTAGCACAGATACGCAGTATTTT. Translated, it gives CASSQLGPLSTDTQYF.

This chain joins TRBV27 and TRBJ1-2; possible D gene TRBD1, 5 bases. There are 12 residues in the CDR3. Trimming shortened V by 2 bases and J by 11 bases, and 12 bases separated the two germline ends. Germline V gene data show CDR1 as MNHEY and CDR2 as SMNVEV (reference sequence). DNA for the CDR3: TGTGCCAGCAGTTTAGGGGGGACCCCTTACACCTTC. The encoded protein is CASSLGGTPYTF.

Remarks on this clone: Other DNA variants within this sample encode the same CDR3. The chain is built from TRBV7-9 and TRBJ2-1, with D tentatively TRBD1 (6 bases). Germline CDR1 and CDR2: SEHNR and FQNEAQ (reference sequence). Trimming removed 3 bases at V and 2 bases at J, with 11 bases between. The CDR3 is 15 residues long. CDR3 sequence reads: CASSLAQGTYNEQFF. CDR3 nucleotides: TGTGCCAGCAGCTTGGCACAGGGCACCTACAATGAGCAGTTCTTC.

CDR3 residues: CASSYGTSGPAYEQYF. CDR3 coding DNA: TGTGCCAGCAGTTACGGGACTAGCGGGCCCGCCTACGAGCAGTACTTC. This chain joins TRBV6-5 and TRBJ2-7; 12 bases line up with TRBD2. With V trimmed by 2 bases and J by 2 bases, 4 bases remained unmatched. CDR3 length: 16 residues. Germline assignment: CDR1 MNHEY and CDR2 SVGAGI.

This sequence joins TRBV28 and TRBJ2-7; D tentatively fits TRBD1 or TRBD2 (5 bases each). Germline CDR1 is MDHEN and CDR2 is SYDVKM. The CDR3 loop spans 17 amino acids. V lost 6 bases and J lost 0, with 21 bases in between. The DNA for the CDR3 is TGTGCCAGCAGCCCTCGACGGGGCCCCACGGTCTCCTACGAGCAGTACTTC. It is translated as CASSPRRGPTVSYEQYF.

J is TRBJ2-7 and V is TRBV5-6; tentatively, D is TRBD2 (5 bases). Germline CDR1 reads SGHDT; CDR2 reads YYEEEE. V was cut by 6 bases and J by 4 bases, with 11 bases left in between. The CDR3 spans 12 residues. The CDR3, as DNA: TGTGCCAGCAACCTAGAGGGATACGAGCAGTACTTC. It codes for CASNLEGYEQYF. The full variable domain, in which reference TRBV5-6 and TRBJ2-7 provide the parts outside the CDR3, is DAGVTQSPTHLIKTRGQQVTLRCSPKSGHDTVSWYQQALGQGPQFIFQYYEEEERQRGNFPDRFSGHQFPNYSSELNVNALLLGDSALYLCASNLEGYEQYFGPGTRLTVT.